This TCR beta chain was found in a study of post-analysis software for immune sequencing data. Study-level points and caveats: Multiple sclerosis patients had significantly lower normalized Chao1 diversity than controls.

Unique molecular identifiers were carried by the TCR beta cDNA libraries. TCRdb fed the PCR reads into MiXCR, producing one record per CDR3 protein. The repertoire holds about 260,000 distinct CDR3 sequences, with 36% as singletons. As to this clonotype: Its antigen is as yet unknown.

The sequence derives from a girl aged 10 to 17 with multiple sclerosis. The sample taken for sequencing was blood.

Here the CDR3 reads CASSLAAGGGTDTQYF. DNA for the CDR3: TGTGCCAGCAGCTTAGCGGCAGGGGGTGGCACAGATACGCAGTATTTT. The chain carries TRBV7-6 and TRBJ2-3, with TRBD1 identical over 7 bases. CDR1 is SGHVS and CDR2 is FNYEAQ in the germline V gene. CDR3 length: 16 residues. Trimming cost V 0 bases and J 1 base; bases outside gene matches: 4.